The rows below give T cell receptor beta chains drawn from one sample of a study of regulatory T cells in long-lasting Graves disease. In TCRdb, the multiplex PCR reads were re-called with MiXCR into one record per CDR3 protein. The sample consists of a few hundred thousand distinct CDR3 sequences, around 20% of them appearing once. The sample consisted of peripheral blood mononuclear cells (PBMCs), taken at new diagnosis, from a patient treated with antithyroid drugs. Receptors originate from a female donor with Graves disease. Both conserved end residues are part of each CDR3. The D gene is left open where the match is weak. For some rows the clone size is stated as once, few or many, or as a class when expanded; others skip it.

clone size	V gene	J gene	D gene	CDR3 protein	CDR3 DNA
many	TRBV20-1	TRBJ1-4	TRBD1	CSARDPRGREKLFF	TGCAGTGCTAGAGATCCCAGGGGGCGCGAAAAACTGTTTTTT
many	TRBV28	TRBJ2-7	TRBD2	CASSLTLAGSSYEQYF	TGTGCCAGCAGTTTAACACTAGCGGGGAGCTCCTACGAGCAGTACTTC
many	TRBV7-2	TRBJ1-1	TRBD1	CASSPRQGVFAEAFF	TGTGCCAGCAGCCCACGACAGGGTGTTTTCGCTGAAGCTTTCTTT
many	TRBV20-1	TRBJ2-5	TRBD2	CSAIGQGLGEETQYF	TGCAGTGCTATCGGGCAAGGACTAGGGGAAGAGACCCAGTACTTC
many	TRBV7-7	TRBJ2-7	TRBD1	CASSFGTAYEQYF	TGTGCCAGCAGCTTTGGGACAGCCTACGAGCAGTACTTC
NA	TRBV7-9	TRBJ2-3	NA	CASSFQEDTQYF	TGTGCCAGCAGCTTTCAGGAAGATACGCAGTATTTT
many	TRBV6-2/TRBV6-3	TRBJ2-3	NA	CASSYVGVDTQYF	TGTGCCAGCAGTTACGTCGGGGTAGATACGCAGTATTTT
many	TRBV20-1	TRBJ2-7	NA	CSARGAGTYEQYF	TGCAGTGCTAGGGGGGCGGGCACCTACGAGCAGTACTTC
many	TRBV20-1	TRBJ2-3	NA	CSAGQGDYAGAGTDTQYF	TGCAGTGCAGGACAGGGCGACTACGCGGGAGCGGGCACAGATACGCAGTATTTT
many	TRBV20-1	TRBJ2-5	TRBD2	CSARDRAGEGQETQYF	TGCAGTGCTAGAGATCGAGCGGGGGAGGGCCAAGAGACCCAGTACTTC
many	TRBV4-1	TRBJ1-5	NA	CASSQGSVNQPQHF	TGCGCCAGCAGCCAGGGGTCAGTCAATCAGCCCCAGCATTTT
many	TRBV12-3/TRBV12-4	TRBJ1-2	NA	CASSNTGLTLGFNGYTF	TGTGCCAGCAGCAATACTGGGTTAACCCTAGGCTTTAATGGCTACACCTTC
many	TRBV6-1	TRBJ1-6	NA	CASSIQKGSWNSPLHF	TGTGCCAGCAGCATACAAAAAGGGAGTTGGAATTCACCCCTCCACTTT
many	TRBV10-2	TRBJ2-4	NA	CASSELRNRNIQYF	TGCGCCAGCAGTGAGTTGAGGAACAGAAACATTCAGTACTTC
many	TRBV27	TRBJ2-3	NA	CASSLSHGTDTQYF	TGTGCCAGCAGTTTATCCCATGGGACAGATACGCAGTATTTT